The source of this TCR beta chain is a study of CD8+ T cells in alopecia areata. Study outcomes and limitations: Scalp clonality decreased significantly with tofacitinib, and so did expanded CD8+ clones among the top 100. Whereas mice showed it more clearly, TCR sharing across patients was murkier, possibly because of HLA.

Turning to this clone: As yet, its antigen is unknown.

In each case, RNA was isolated and then reverse transcribed into cDNA as the sequencing template. Produced via immunoSEQ multiplex PCR; TCRdb's table is partial and in-frame only. The sample consists of more than 200,000 clones, approximately 70% of them appearing once. Treatment noted: oral pan-JAK inhibitor, 5-10 mg twice daily. This CDR3 spans 13 amino acids. The germline CDR1 and CDR2 sequences are LGHNA and YNFKEQ. V was cut by 1 base and J by 7 bases, with 5 bases left in between. This chain links TRBV4-2 with TRBJ1-6; D is ambiguous. The TCR sequence derives from a human donor with alopecia areata. This sample comprised CD4+ T cells sorted from blood, obtained at week 44, from a patient treated with tofacitinib. CDR3 amino acids: CASSQGQNSPLHF. The CDR3, as DNA: TGTGCCAGCAGCCAAGGGCAGAATTCACCCCTCCACTTT.